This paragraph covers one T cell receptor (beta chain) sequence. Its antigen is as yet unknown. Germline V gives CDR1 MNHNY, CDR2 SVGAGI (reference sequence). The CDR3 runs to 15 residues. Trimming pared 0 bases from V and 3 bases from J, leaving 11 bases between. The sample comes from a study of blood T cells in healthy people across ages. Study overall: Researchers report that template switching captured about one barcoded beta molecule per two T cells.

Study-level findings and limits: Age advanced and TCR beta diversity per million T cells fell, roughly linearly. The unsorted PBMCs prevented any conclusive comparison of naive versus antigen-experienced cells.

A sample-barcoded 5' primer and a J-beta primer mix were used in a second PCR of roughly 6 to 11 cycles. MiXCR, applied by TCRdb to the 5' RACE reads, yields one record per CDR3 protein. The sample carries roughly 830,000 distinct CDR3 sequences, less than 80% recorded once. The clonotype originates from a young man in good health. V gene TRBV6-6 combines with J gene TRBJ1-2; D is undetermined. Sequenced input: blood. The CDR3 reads CASSYSTPGHYGYTF. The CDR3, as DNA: TGTGCCAGCAGTTACTCGACACCCGGACACTATGGCTACACCTTC.